A selection of T cell receptor beta chains follows, all from one sample in a study of PD-1 blockade in mismatch repair-deficient tumors. TCRdb's table, derived via immunoSEQ multiplex PCR, lists solely in-frame clones and lacks some. The sample holds 40,000 to 60,000 clones, over 70% seen once. The sequenced sample was peripheral blood, obtained 20 weeks after starting pembrolizumab. The receptor set was obtained from an adult with mismatch repair-deficient cancer. The CDR3 runs from the conserved cysteine through the conserved F or W. The order of the fields is J gene, D gene, clone size, V gene, CDR3 DNA, CDR3 protein. The D gene is left open where the match is weak. Clone size appears in some rows only: once, few, many, or a class for an expanded clone.

J gene: TRBJ2-7; D gene: TRBD1; clone size: once; V gene: TRBV9; CDR3 DNA: TGTGCCAGCAGCACCGGGACAGGGCCCTACGAGCAGTACTTC; CDR3 protein: CASSTGTGPYEQYF
J gene: TRBJ1-5; D gene: -; clone size: -; V gene: TRBV6-1; CDR3 DNA: TGTGCCAGCACCGCAGATAGCAATCAGCCCCAGCATTTT; CDR3 protein: CASTADSNQPQHF
J gene: TRBJ2-1; D gene: TRBD2; clone size: -; V gene: TRBV19; CDR3 DNA: TGTGCCAGTAGTTTCCAAGACATAGCGGGACGGAGAGAGCAGTTCTTC; CDR3 protein: CASSFQDIAGRREQFF
J gene: TRBJ1-2; D gene: TRBD1; clone size: -; V gene: TRBV6-6; CDR3 DNA: TGTGCCAGCAGCAAGACAGGGGTCTATGGCTACACCTTC; CDR3 protein: CASSKTGVYGYTF
J gene: TRBJ1-1; D gene: -; clone size: -; V gene: TRBV12-2; CDR3 DNA: TGTGCCAGCAGCCCCTTGAACACTGAAGCTTTCTTT; CDR3 protein: CASSPLNTEAFF
J gene: TRBJ2-2; D gene: TRBD2; clone size: -; V gene: TRBV10-2; CDR3 DNA: TGCGCCAGCAGAGTTAGCGGGAGTGAGACCGGGGAGCTGTTTTTT; CDR3 protein: CASRVSGSETGELFF
J gene: TRBJ2-1; D gene: TRBD2; clone size: -; V gene: TRBV7-2; CDR3 DNA: TGTGCCAGCAGCTTAGCGGGAGGGTACGAGCAGTTCTTC; CDR3 protein: CASSLAGGYEQFF
J gene: TRBJ2-6; D gene: -; clone size: -; V gene: TRBV25-1; CDR3 DNA: TGTGCCAGCAGTGATATGAGGTTACGCTCTGGGGCCAACGTCCTGACTTTC; CDR3 protein: CASSDMRLRSGANVLTF
J gene: TRBJ2-1; D gene: -; clone size: -; V gene: TRBV2; CDR3 DNA: TGTGCCAGCAGCCCCAGGGGTGGGAGCTCCTACAATGAGCAGTTCTTC; CDR3 protein: CASSPRGGSSYNEQFF
J gene: TRBJ2-7; D gene: -; clone size: -; V gene: TRBV25-1; CDR3 DNA: TGTGCCAGCAGTGAATGGCAGGAGTACGAGCAGTACTTC; CDR3 protein: CASSEWQEYEQYF
J gene: TRBJ2-2; D gene: -; clone size: few; V gene: TRBV27; CDR3 DNA: TGTGCCAGCAGACCGGACGGCCTCACCGGGGAGCTGTTTTTT; CDR3 protein: CASRPDGLTGELFF
J gene: TRBJ2-1; D gene: -; clone size: -; V gene: TRBV9; CDR3 DNA: TGTGCCAGCAGCCCCCGGGACACTTCCTACAATGAGCAGTTCTTC; CDR3 protein: CASSPRDTSYNEQFF
J gene: TRBJ1-5; D gene: -; clone size: -; V gene: TRBV7-6; CDR3 DNA: TGTGCCAGCAGCTGCCAATGCGGCCAGACCTTTAGCAATCAGCCCCAGCATTTT; CDR3 protein: CASSCQCGQTFSNQPQHF
J gene: TRBJ1-1; D gene: -; clone size: -; V gene: TRBV7-9; CDR3 DNA: TGTGCCAGCAGCTTATCAGGAGACACTGAAGCTTTCTTT; CDR3 protein: CASSLSGDTEAFF
J gene: TRBJ1-4; D gene: -; clone size: -; V gene: TRBV7-2; CDR3 DNA: TGTGCCAGCAGCTTAAGCCCGGGAGAAAAACTGTTTTTT; CDR3 protein: CASSLSPGEKLFF
J gene: TRBJ2-1; D gene: TRBD2; clone size: -; V gene: TRBV6-6; CDR3 DNA: TGTGCCAGCAGTGAGCGGGAGGGCAATGAGCAGTTCTTC; CDR3 protein: CASSEREGNEQFF
J gene: TRBJ2-1; D gene: TRBD2; clone size: -; V gene: TRBV7-9; CDR3 DNA: TGTGCCAGCAGCTTGTCAAGAAGCGGGATCTACAATGAGCAGTTCTTC; CDR3 protein: CASSLSRSGIYNEQFF
J gene: TRBJ1-2; D gene: -; clone size: -; V gene: TRBV25-1; CDR3 DNA: TGTGCCAGCAGTGACGACAGGAGGCGGGGGGTCTATGGCTACACCTTC; CDR3 protein: CASSDDRRRGVYGYTF
J gene: TRBJ2-5; D gene: -; clone size: -; V gene: TRBV7-3; CDR3 DNA: TGTGCCAGCAGCTCCTCCGGTTTACCGGAGGAGACCCAGTACTTC; CDR3 protein: CASSSSGLPEETQYF
J gene: TRBJ2-3; D gene: -; clone size: -; V gene: TRBV5-1; CDR3 DNA: TGCGCCAGCATGGGGTCAGATACGCAGTATTTT; CDR3 protein: CASMGSDTQYF
J gene: TRBJ2-3; D gene: TRBD2; clone size: -; V gene: TRBV19; CDR3 DNA: TGTGCCAGTAGGCTAGCGGGAGAGGGCACAGATACGCAGTATTTT; CDR3 protein: CASRLAGEGTDTQYF
J gene: TRBJ1-1; D gene: -; clone size: -; V gene: TRBV18; CDR3 DNA: TGTGCCAGCTCACAGGGAGAGGGAGTAGAAGCTTTCTTT; CDR3 protein: CASSQGEGVEAFF
J gene: TRBJ2-1; D gene: TRBD2; clone size: -; V gene: TRBV11-2; CDR3 DNA: TGTGCCAGCAGCCCCCCTAGCGGTGAGCAGTTCTTC; CDR3 protein: CASSPPSGEQFF
J gene: TRBJ1-1; D gene: TRBD1; clone size: -; V gene: TRBV11-3; CDR3 DNA: TGTGCCAGCAGCAACAGGGACAGGGAGCCAGCTTTCTTT; CDR3 protein: CASSNRDREPAFF
J gene: TRBJ2-1; D gene: TRBD2; clone size: -; V gene: TRBV7-6; CDR3 DNA: TGTGCCAGCAGCCTCTATTCTACTAGCGGCAATGAGCAGTTCTTC; CDR3 protein: CASSLYSTSGNEQFF
J gene: TRBJ2-3; D gene: -; clone size: -; V gene: TRBV5-1; CDR3 DNA: TGCGCCAGCAGCTCGGGGCGAGGAGGCAGCACAGATACGCAGTATTTT; CDR3 protein: CASSSGRGGSTDTQYF
J gene: TRBJ2-7; D gene: -; clone size: -; V gene: TRBV11-2; CDR3 DNA: TGTGCCAGCAGCTTCCCCCGGGACGGGGCCTACGAGCAGTACTTC; CDR3 protein: CASSFPRDGAYEQYF
J gene: TRBJ2-1; D gene: TRBD2; clone size: -; V gene: TRBV28; CDR3 DNA: TGTGCCAGCAGCTTCATTCCGGGACTAGCGGGAGAACGGACCTACAATGAGCAGTTCTTC; CDR3 protein: CASSFIPGLAGERTYNEQFF
J gene: TRBJ2-5; D gene: TRBD2; clone size: -; V gene: TRBV5-5; CDR3 DNA: TGTGCCAGCAGCCGACCAGCGGGGCAAGAGACCCAGTACTTC; CDR3 protein: CASSRPAGQETQYF
J gene: TRBJ2-1; D gene: -; clone size: -; V gene: TRBV27; CDR3 DNA: TGTGCCAGCACCCCGAAGTTAAGGACTACCGTTTCCTACAATGAGCAGTTCTTC; CDR3 protein: CASTPKLRTTVSYNEQFF
J gene: TRBJ2-5; D gene: -; clone size: -; V gene: TRBV7-9; CDR3 DNA: TGTGCCAGCAGTGGGGCTCTAGCGTACCAAGAGACCCAGTACTTC; CDR3 protein: CASSGALAYQETQYF
J gene: TRBJ1-1; D gene: -; clone size: -; V gene: TRBV15; CDR3 DNA: TGTGCCACCAGCAGAGATTGGCGGAGAAAAGGGGAGAACACTGAAGCTTTCTTT; CDR3 protein: CATSRDWRRKGENTEAFF
J gene: TRBJ2-7; D gene: -; clone size: many; V gene: TRBV7-2; CDR3 DNA: TGTGCCAGCAGCCCATCCAGTCGGATTTACGAGCAGTACTTC; CDR3 protein: CASSPSSRIYEQYF
J gene: TRBJ2-1; D gene: TRBD2; clone size: -; V gene: TRBV30; CDR3 DNA: TGTGCCTGGAGTGCTGGGGGGGGTCCAAGCTCCTACAATGAGCAGTTCTTC; CDR3 protein: CAWSAGGGPSSYNEQFF
J gene: TRBJ2-5; D gene: -; clone size: -; V gene: TRBV9; CDR3 DNA: TGTGCCAGCAGCGTAGGATCTGGGAGGGAGACCCAGTACTTC; CDR3 protein: CASSVGSGRETQYF
J gene: TRBJ1-5; D gene: -; clone size: -; V gene: TRBV5-1; CDR3 DNA: TGCGCCAGCAGCGCGGGGGGGAATCAGCCCCAGCATTTT; CDR3 protein: CASSAGGNQPQHF
J gene: TRBJ1-2; D gene: -; clone size: -; V gene: TRBV5-1; CDR3 DNA: TGCGCCAGCAGCTTGGCCGACGAGGGGACCACTGGCTACACCTTC; CDR3 protein: CASSLADEGTTGYTF
J gene: TRBJ2-5; D gene: -; clone size: -; V gene: TRBV20-1; CDR3 DNA: TGCAGTGCGGGGCTCGGGGAGACCCAGTACTTC; CDR3 protein: CSAGLGETQYF
J gene: TRBJ2-1; D gene: TRBD2; clone size: -; V gene: TRBV11-2; CDR3 DNA: TGTGCCAGCAGCTTCTGGCTAGCGGGGACCGACAATGAGCAGTTCTTC; CDR3 protein: CASSFWLAGTDNEQFF
J gene: TRBJ2-5; D gene: -; clone size: -; V gene: TRBV30; CDR3 DNA: TGTGCCTGGAGCCGGGACTACCAAGAGACCCAGTACTTC; CDR3 protein: CAWSRDYQETQYF
J gene: TRBJ1-3; D gene: -; clone size: -; V gene: TRBV5-6; CDR3 DNA: TGTGCCAGCAGCTTGGAGAAGGGAAACACCATATATTTT; CDR3 protein: CASSLEKGNTIYF
J gene: TRBJ1-4; D gene: -; clone size: -; V gene: TRBV6-1; CDR3 DNA: TGTGCCAGCAGTCCTGTACCGGGAGCTAATGAAAAACTGTTTTTT; CDR3 protein: CASSPVPGANEKLFF
J gene: TRBJ2-7; D gene: -; clone size: -; V gene: TRBV6-1; CDR3 DNA: TGTGCCAGCAGTGTCCTAGCGACATACGAGCAGTACTTC; CDR3 protein: CASSVLATYEQYF
J gene: TRBJ2-7; D gene: -; clone size: few; V gene: TRBV6-1; CDR3 DNA: TGTGCCATCTCTGGCGGGAACGAGCAGTACTTC; CDR3 protein: CAISGGNEQYF
J gene: TRBJ2-1; D gene: -; clone size: -; V gene: TRBV2; CDR3 DNA: TGTGCCAGCAAGGCACGCAGCGGGTCTAGCTCCTACAATGAGCAGTTCTTC; CDR3 protein: CASKARSGSSSYNEQFF
J gene: TRBJ2-5; D gene: -; clone size: -; V gene: TRBV28; CDR3 DNA: TGTGCCAGCAGTTTTGAGGGACGGGGGCGAGAAGAGACCCAGTACTTC; CDR3 protein: CASSFEGRGREETQYF
J gene: TRBJ2-2; D gene: TRBD2; clone size: -; V gene: TRBV7-3; CDR3 DNA: TGTGCCAGCAGCTTACTAGCGGGATGGGCCGGGGAGCTGTTTTTT; CDR3 protein: CASSLLAGWAGELFF
J gene: TRBJ2-7; D gene: TRBD2; clone size: -; V gene: TRBV7-2; CDR3 DNA: TGTGCCAGCAGGGGGACTAGCGCCGGGAGCTCCTACGAGCAGTACTTC; CDR3 protein: CASRGTSAGSSYEQYF
J gene: TRBJ2-3; D gene: -; clone size: -; V gene: TRBV6-1; CDR3 DNA: TGTGCCAGCAGCCGGGAGGACAGGCTCGATCAGCCCCAGTATTTT; CDR3 protein: CASSREDRLDQPQYF